The 9 T cell receptor beta chains below come from one sample, sequenced in a study of T cells in Graves' hyperthyroidism and ophthalmopathy. There were TCR beta CDR3 regions amplified from RNA transcripts. A set of HTBI primers served as the primers for a first-round RT-PCR of the TCR CDR3. MiXCR was run by TCRdb on the multiplex PCR reads, yielding one entry per CDR3 protein. The table has about 350,000 distinct CDR3 sequences, about a fifth seen once. Sequences were obtained from blood. Receptors originate from a woman under 30 with Graves' hyperthyroidism.

The chain carries TRBV30 and TRBJ1-2; D unclear. Trimming pared 1 base from V and 8 bases from J, leaving 17 bases between. Germline assignment: CDR1 GTSNPN and CDR2 SVGIG (reference sequence). The CDR3 sequence is 14 residues long. CDR3 region: CAWSGAPEGRGYTF. The CDR3 region has the DNA TGTGCCTGGAGTGGGGCCCCGGAGGGTCGGGGCTACACCTTC.

V and J are TRBV19 and TRBJ1-1; D uncertain. The V and J ends lost 3 bases and 0 bases respectively, with 11 bases between them. Germline V gives CDR1 LNHDA, CDR2 SQIVND (reference sequence). CDR3 length: 15 amino acids. As DNA, the CDR3 is TGTGCCAGTAGTATGGACGGGAGACTGAACACTGAAGCTTTCTTT. Protein sequence: CASSMDGRLNTEAFF. The variable domain in full, completed from reference TRBV19 and TRBJ1-1, reads DGGITQSPKYLFRKEGQNVTLSCEQNLNHDAMYWYRQDPGQGLRLIYYSQIVNDFQKGDIAEGYSVSREKKESFPLTVTSAQKNPTAFYLCASSMDGRLNTEAFFGQGTRLTVV.

In its sample, this clonotype was seen many times. The chain employs TRBV20-1 and TRBJ2-7, with 10 bases identical to TRBD2. CDR3 length: 14 residues. Losses at the gene ends were 5 bases for V and 0 bases for J; bases not matched to a gene: 4. CDR1 and CDR2 from the germline V gene are DFQATT and SNEGSKA (reference sequence). The CDR3 nucleotides read TGCAGTGCTTTTAGCGGGGGGAACTCCTACGAGCAGTACTTC. It yields the protein CSAFSGGNSYEQYF.

In this sample, this clonotype turned up many times. This rearrangement joins TRBV12-3 or TRBV12-4 to TRBJ1-1; D call uncertain. The CDR3 length is 14 residues. V was shortened by 0 bases and J by 11 bases, with 16 bases between the two germline ends. CDR3 region: CASSLARTRSMAFF. The CDR3 region has the DNA TGTGCCAGCAGTTTAGCGAGGACCCGTTCCATGGCTTTCTTT.

This clonotype was detected many times. The junction differs from germline at one of its ends, possibly a read error. This rearrangement joins TRBV5-1 to TRBJ2-7; D ambiguous. Germline assignment: CDR1 SGHRS and CDR2 YFSETQ. The CDR3 extends over 14 amino acids. This chain's CDR3 is CASSLGSGSYGQYF. The CDR3 DNA reads TGCGCCAGCAGCTTGGGGTCTGGGTCCTACGGGCAGTACTTC. Full variable domain (remainder filled in from reference TRBV5-1 and TRBJ2-7): KAGVTQTPRYLIKTRGQQVTLSCSPISGHRSVSWYQQTPGQGLQFLFEYFSETQRNKGNFPGRFSGRQFSNSRSEMNVSTLELGDSALYLCASSLGSGSYGQYFGPGTRLTVT.

Ten or more counts support this clonotype. The chain carries TRBV28 and TRBJ2-7; D remains unclear. Trimming took off 5 bases at V and 0 bases at J, with 11 bases between the two ends. This CDR3 spans 14 amino acids. Germline CDR1 and CDR2: MDHEN and SYDVKM. DNA for the CDR3: TGTGCCAGCAGTCCCCACCTTGCCTCCTACGAGCAGTACTTC. Translation: CASSPHLASYEQYF.

On this clonotype: One junction end does not reproduce the germline sequence, and a read error may be involved. The chain carries TRBV7-7 and TRBJ2-2; 10 bases agree with TRBD2. CDR3 size: 16 residues. Germline values: CDR1 SSHAT, CDR2 FNYEAQ (reference sequence). CDR3 bases: TGTGCTAGCAGCTCCTCCGGGACTAGCGTCACCGGGGAGCTGTTTTTT. It yields the protein CASSSSGTSVTGELFF.

Of note for this clonotype: Relative to the germline gene, one junction end is altered; a read error may explain this. The chain recombines TRBV6-2 or TRBV6-3 with TRBJ2-5; TRBD1 might be the D (6 bases). CDR1 MNHEY and CDR2 SVGEGT come from the germline V gene. CDR3 length: 15 amino acids. CDR3 sequence: CASSSGSGVGETQYF. The CDR3 bases are TGCGCCAGCAGTTCAGGGTCAGGGGTCGGAGAGACCCAGTACTTC.

This clonotype was observed at least ten times. The rearrangement joins TRBV2 to TRBJ2-5; perhaps TRBD2 as D (5 bases). Trimming left V 7 bases short and J 2 bases short, with 8 bases between. Germline V lookup: CDR1 SNHLY, CDR2 FYNNEI. CDR3 length equals 12 residues. CDR3 region: CASNRGQETQYF. The CDR3, as DNA: TGTGCCAGCAATCGAGGGCAAGAGACCCAGTACTTC.